This TCR beta chain was sequenced for a study of glioma-infiltrating T cells after dendritic cell vaccination. Profiled with immunoSEQ multiplex PCR; TCRdb holds only in-frame clones, not every one. Of tens of thousands of clones listed, more than 75% were seen once; the top ten hold under 3%. The germline CDR1 and CDR2 sequences are SQVTM and ANQGSEA. Trimming cost V 2 bases and J 7 bases, with 17 bases left between them. The CDR3 extends over 14 amino acids. The sequence was collected from a human donor with glioblastoma. The J gene is TRBJ1-2, the V gene TRBV29-1; D unclear. This specimen was blood, taken before dendritic cell vaccination. CDR3 residues: CSVEIGSGSGGYTF. The CDR3 DNA sequence: TGCAGCGTTGAAATCGGGTCGGGTTCTGGTGGCTACACCTTC.